The text below deals with one TCR beta chain. The antigen remains undetermined. An end of the junction does not agree with germline; a read error may underlie this. The data originate from a study of tumor-infiltrating lymphocytes in primary liver carcinoma. Turning to the study itself: There were roughly 3.65 to 7.5 million productive TCRbeta reads per sample, a yield similar across tissue types. Study-wide findings and caveats: Relative to blood, tumors carried a significantly larger fraction of the repertoire in their top 250 clones (p = 0.039).

TCR beta cDNA was prepared out of around 460 ng total RNA by means of a constant-region primer. Nested multiplex PCR, run for three rounds with slightly modified ARM-PCR, yielded TCR beta libraries. Two initial PCR rounds of around 9 cycles each paired TRBV1-TRBV30 forward primers with a C-beta reverse primer. TCRdb reprocessed the multiplex PCR reads with MiXCR, giving one entry per CDR3 protein. The repertoire has around 54,000 distinct CDR3 sequences, over 65% of them found once; the top ten carry under 30%. Co-extraction of RNA and DNA was performed on roughly 20-33 mg of unsorted bulk tissue. Surgical resection was the treatment these patients received for primary liver carcinoma. Chronic HBV infection affected patients, none of whom had received treatment. The CDR3 totals 13 residues. CDR1 is MNHNY, CDR2 SVGAGI, per germline (reference sequence).

The source of this sequence is a man between 40 and 49 years old with primary liver carcinoma and hepatitis B virus infection. The rearrangement joins TRBV6-6 to TRBJ2-1, with TRBD1 as a possible D gene (5 bases). Sequencing was carried out using liver tumor tissue from sampling region 2. The subset here: tumor region T2, inferior pole. CDR3 protein: CAGKADIGLEHFF. For the CDR3, the DNA is TGTGCCGGGAAGGCGGACATCGGCCTTGAGCATTTCTTC.